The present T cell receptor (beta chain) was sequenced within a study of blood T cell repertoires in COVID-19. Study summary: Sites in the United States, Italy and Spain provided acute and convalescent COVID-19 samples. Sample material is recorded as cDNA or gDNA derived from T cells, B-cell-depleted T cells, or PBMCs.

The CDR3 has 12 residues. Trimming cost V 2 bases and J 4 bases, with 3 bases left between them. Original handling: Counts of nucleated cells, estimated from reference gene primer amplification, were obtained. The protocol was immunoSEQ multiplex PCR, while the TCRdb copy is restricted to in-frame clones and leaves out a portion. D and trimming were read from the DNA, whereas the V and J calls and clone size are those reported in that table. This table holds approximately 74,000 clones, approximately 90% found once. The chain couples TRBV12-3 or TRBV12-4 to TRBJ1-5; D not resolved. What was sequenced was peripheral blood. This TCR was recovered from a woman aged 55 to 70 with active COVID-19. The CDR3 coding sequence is TGTGCCAGCAGTTTATATAATCAGCCCCAGCATTTT. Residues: CASSLYNQPQHF.